This T cell receptor (beta chain) emerged from a study of blood T cell repertoires in COVID-19. The protocol was immunoSEQ multiplex PCR, while the TCRdb copy is restricted to in-frame clones and leaves out a portion. Of about 180,000 clones listed, 80% to 90% were seen once; the top ten hold about 9.4%. There are 15 residues in the CDR3. Germline V gene lookup returns CDR1 SNHLY and CDR2 FYNNEI. The ends were cut back, 5 bases at V and 6 bases at J, with 16 bases in the middle. The gene calls are TRBV2 and TRBJ1-4; possible D gene TRBD1, 5 bases. Sequencing used PBMCs or T cells enriched from blood (not recorded which). The origin of this receptor is a woman aged 18 to 35 who had recovered from COVID-19. This CDR3 reads CASSHLTEYHEKLFF. CDR3 DNA sequence: TGTGCCAGCAGTCATCTGACAGAGTATCATGAAAAACTGTTTTTT.